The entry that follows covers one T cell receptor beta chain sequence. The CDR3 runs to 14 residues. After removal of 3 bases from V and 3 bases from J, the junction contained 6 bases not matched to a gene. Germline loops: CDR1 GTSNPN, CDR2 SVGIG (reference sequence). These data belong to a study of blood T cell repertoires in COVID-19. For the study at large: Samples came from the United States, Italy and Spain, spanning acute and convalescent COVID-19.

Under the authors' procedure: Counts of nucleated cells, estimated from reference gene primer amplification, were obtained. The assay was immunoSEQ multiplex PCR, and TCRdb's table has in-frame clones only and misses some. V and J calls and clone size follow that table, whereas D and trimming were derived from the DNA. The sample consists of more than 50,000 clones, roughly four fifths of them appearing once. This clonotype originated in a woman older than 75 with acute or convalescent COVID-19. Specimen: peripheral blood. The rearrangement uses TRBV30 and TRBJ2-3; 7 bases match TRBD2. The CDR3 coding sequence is TGTGCCTGGAGCGGGTGGGGGGGAACAGATACGCAGTATTTT. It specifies CAWSGWGGTDTQYF.